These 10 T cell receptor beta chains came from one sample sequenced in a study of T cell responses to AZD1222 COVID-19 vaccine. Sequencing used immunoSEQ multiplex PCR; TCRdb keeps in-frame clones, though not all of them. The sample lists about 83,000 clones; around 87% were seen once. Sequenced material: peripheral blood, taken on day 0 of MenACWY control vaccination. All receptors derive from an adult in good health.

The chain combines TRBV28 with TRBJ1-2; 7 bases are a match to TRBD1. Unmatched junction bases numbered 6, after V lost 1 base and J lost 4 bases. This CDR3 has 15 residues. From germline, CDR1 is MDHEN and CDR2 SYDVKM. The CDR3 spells CASSLSRTGPYGYTF. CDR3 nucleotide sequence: TGTGCCAGCAGTTTATCGAGGACAGGCCCCTATGGCTACACCTTC.

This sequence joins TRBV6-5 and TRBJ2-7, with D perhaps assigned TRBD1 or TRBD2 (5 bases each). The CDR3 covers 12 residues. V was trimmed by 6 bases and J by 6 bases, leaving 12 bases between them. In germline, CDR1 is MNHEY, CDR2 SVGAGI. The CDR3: CASSPRGVEQYF. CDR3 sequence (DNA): TGTGCCAGCAGCCCGCGAGGGGTCGAGCAGTACTTC.

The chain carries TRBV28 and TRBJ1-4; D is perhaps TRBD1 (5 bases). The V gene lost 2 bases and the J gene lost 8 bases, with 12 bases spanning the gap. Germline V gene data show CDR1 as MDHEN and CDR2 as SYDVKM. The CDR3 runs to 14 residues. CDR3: CASSLPPKGEKLFF. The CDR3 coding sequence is TGTGCCAGCAGTTTACCCCCCAAGGGGGAAAAACTGTTTTTT.

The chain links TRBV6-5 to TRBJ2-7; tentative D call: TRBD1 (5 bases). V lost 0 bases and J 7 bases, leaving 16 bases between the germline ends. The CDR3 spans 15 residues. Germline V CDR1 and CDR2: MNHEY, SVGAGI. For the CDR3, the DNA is TGTGCCAGCAGTTACTCGTCAGGGCCGTTTGGGGAGCAGTACTTC. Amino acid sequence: CASSYSSGPFGEQYF.

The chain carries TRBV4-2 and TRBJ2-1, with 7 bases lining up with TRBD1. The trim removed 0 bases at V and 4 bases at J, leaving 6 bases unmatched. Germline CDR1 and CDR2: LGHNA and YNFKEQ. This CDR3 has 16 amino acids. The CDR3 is CASSQEDRVAYNEQFF. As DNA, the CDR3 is TGTGCCAGCAGCCAAGAAGACAGGGTGGCGTACAATGAGCAGTTCTTC.

The CDR3 DNA is TGTGCCAGCAGCTCACTTCGGGGTATCGGAAACACCATATATTTT. Translated, it gives CASSSLRGIGNTIYF. The V and J genes are TRBV11-2 and TRBJ1-3; D not resolved. The CDR3 has 15 amino acids. The V gene lost 4 bases and the J gene lost 4 bases, with 14 bases spanning the gap. From germline, CDR1 is SGHAT and CDR2 FQNNGV.

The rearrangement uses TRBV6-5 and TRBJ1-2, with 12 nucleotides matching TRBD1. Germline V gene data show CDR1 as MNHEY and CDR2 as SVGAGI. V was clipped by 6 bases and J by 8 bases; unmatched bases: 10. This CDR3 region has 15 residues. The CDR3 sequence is CASSLGQGAYEGYTF. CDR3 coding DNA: TGTGCCAGCAGCCTGGGACAGGGGGCATATGAAGGCTACACCTTC.

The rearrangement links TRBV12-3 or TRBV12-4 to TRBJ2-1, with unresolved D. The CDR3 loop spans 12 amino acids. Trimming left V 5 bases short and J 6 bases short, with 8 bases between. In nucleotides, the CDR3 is TGTGCCAGCAGTCCGCCGGCCAATGAGCAGTTCTTC. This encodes CASSPPANEQFF.

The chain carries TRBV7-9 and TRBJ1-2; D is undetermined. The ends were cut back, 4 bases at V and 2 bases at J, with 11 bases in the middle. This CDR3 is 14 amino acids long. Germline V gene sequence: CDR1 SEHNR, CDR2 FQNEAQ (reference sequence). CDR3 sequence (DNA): TGTGCCAGCAGCTCAAGTGCGGGAAACTATGGCTACACCTTC. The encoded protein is CASSSSAGNYGYTF.

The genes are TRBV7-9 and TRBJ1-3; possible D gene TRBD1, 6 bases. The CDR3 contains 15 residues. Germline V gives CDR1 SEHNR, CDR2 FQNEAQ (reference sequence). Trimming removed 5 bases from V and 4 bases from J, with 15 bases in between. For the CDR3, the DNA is TGTGCCAGCAGCCCGAGGGGGGTGGCCGGAAACACCATATATTTT. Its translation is CASSPRGVAGNTIYF.